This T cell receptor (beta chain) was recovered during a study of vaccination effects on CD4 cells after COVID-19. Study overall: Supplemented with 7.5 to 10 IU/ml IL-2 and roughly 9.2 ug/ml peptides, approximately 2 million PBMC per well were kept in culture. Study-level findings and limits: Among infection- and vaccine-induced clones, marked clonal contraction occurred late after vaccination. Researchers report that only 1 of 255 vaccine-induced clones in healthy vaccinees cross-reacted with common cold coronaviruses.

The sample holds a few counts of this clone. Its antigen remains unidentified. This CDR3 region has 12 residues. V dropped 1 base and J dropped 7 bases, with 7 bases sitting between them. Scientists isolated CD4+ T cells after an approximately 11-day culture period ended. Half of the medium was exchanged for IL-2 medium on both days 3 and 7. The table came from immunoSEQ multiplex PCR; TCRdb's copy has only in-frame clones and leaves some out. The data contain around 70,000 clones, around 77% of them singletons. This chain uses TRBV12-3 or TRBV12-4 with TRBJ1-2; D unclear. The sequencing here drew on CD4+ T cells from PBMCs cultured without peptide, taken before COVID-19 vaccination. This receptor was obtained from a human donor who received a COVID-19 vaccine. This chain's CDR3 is CASSLGFSGYTF. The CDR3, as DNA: TGTGCCAGCAGTTTAGGGTTTTCTGGCTACACCTTC.